The rows below give T cell receptor beta chains drawn from one sample of a study of CD8 T cells in ankylosing spondylitis. TCRdb used MiXCR to reprocess the 5' RACE reads, holding one entry per CDR3 protein. The sample carries 350,000 or so distinct CDR3 sequences, approximately 15% recorded once. Sequenced: blood, either unsorted or a sorted T cell fraction (not recorded which). The receptors were gathered from a male donor with ankylosing spondylitis or in good health (not recorded which). The CDR3 runs from the conserved cysteine through the conserved F or W. A D gene is named only where the DNA matches it firmly. Part of the rows lack a size; the others show once, few, many or a class for expanded clones.

CDR3nt,CDR3aa,abundance,j_gene,v_gene,d_gene
TGCAGTGCCCCGGGACAGGGGCCTAATGAGCAGTTCTTC,CSAPGQGPNEQFF,few,TRBJ2-1,TRBV20-1,TRBD1
TGTGCCAGCAGTTGGGGGACGGGCGCTACCGGGAACACTGAAGCTTTCTTT,CASSWGTGATGNTEAFF,NA,TRBJ1-1,TRBV2,NA
TGTGCCAGCAGCCAAGCAGTGGGAACTGAAGCTTTCTTT,CASSQAVGTEAFF,NA,TRBJ1-1,TRBV4-2,NA
TGTGCCACTCGGGGACTAGCGGGACCCACCGGGGAGCTGTTTTTT,CATRGLAGPTGELFF,NA,TRBJ2-2,TRBV10-3,TRBD2
TGCGCCAGCAGCCCCGGGACAGGGGCATCTGGGGCCAACGTCCTGACTTTC,CASSPGTGASGANVLTF,few,TRBJ2-6,TRBV5-1,TRBD1
TGTGCCAGCAGCCAAGATTTACCGGGGACCGAGGTCCCCTACGAGCAGTACTTC,CASSQDLPGTEVPYEQYF,many,TRBJ2-7,TRBV4-2,NA
TGTGCCAGCAGCCACGGCAGCGATAATTCACCCCTCCACTTT,CASSHGSDNSPLHF,NA,TRBJ1-6,TRBV3-1,NA
TGTGCCAGCAGCCAGCGCGGTTCTAGGGGGGAGGAGACCCAGTACTTC,CASSQRGSRGEETQYF,many,TRBJ2-5,TRBV7-2,NA
TGTGCCAGCAGCTTGATGGTACTAGCGGGAGGGGATACGCAGTATTTT,CASSLMVLAGGDTQYF,NA,TRBJ2-3,TRBV5-5,TRBD2
TGTGCCAGCAGTTTTTGGGTGAGGGGTAATGGCTACACCTTC,CASSFWVRGNGYTF,NA,TRBJ1-2,TRBV12-3/TRBV12-4,NA
TGTGCCAGCAGCCCCGGACTAGGAACGCAGTATTTT,CASSPGLGTQYF,NA,TRBJ2-3,TRBV11-3,TRBD2
TGCGCCAGCAGCTTGGCGCGCGGTGGCTACAATGAGCAGTTCTTC,CASSLARGGYNEQFF,few,TRBJ2-1,TRBV5-1,NA
TGCAGTGCCGTAGGGCGAACTACCGTAAATCCCTACGAGCAGTACTTC,CSAVGRTTVNPYEQYF,few,TRBJ2-7,TRBV20-1,NA
TGTGCCAGCAGTTTAACAGGGGGGCTCACTGAAGCTTTCTTT,CASSLTGGLTEAFF,NA,TRBJ1-1,TRBV27,TRBD1
TGTGCCAGCAGCCAAGATGCAGGGGGCTCCTACGAGCAGTACTTC,CASSQDAGGSYEQYF,few,TRBJ2-7,TRBV3-1,TRBD1
TGTGCCAGCAGTTGGGACTTCCAAGAGACCCAGTACTTC,CASSWDFQETQYF,NA,TRBJ2-5,TRBV6-5,NA
TGTGCCATCAGGGACTCGACCGGAAACGGGGAGCTGTTTTTT,CAIRDSTGNGELFF,NA,TRBJ2-2,TRBV10-3,NA
TGTGCCAGCAGCTACGTCCCAGCCGGGGAGCTGTTTTTT,CASSYVPAGELFF,NA,TRBJ2-2,TRBV5-5,NA
TGTGCCAGCAGCGCGTCTAGCGGGGGATACAATGAGCAGTTCTTC,CASSASSGGYNEQFF,NA,TRBJ2-1,TRBV7-2,TRBD2
TGCGCCAGCAGCTTGGCCCTGGGTCCAGAGACCCAGTACTTC,CASSLALGPETQYF,NA,TRBJ2-5,TRBV5-1,NA
TGTGCCACCAGCAGACCCTATGGGGAAGCGAACACCGGGGAGCTGTTTTTT,CATSRPYGEANTGELFF,few,TRBJ2-2,TRBV15,NA
TGCAGTGCTAGAGACAGGGCATCAGATACGCAGTATTTT,CSARDRASDTQYF,NA,TRBJ2-3,TRBV20-1,NA
TGCGCCAGCAGGAAGGGGGGCACTGGGAATGAGCAGTTCTTC,CASRKGGTGNEQFF,few,TRBJ2-1,TRBV10-1,NA
TGTGCCGCGAGGGACCCTAGTAACTATGGCTACACCTTC,CAARDPSNYGYTF,NA,TRBJ1-2,TRBV27,NA
TGTGCCAGCAGGGGGTCCGGGTCTCCCTACAATGAGCAGTTCTTC,CASRGSGSPYNEQFF,few,TRBJ2-1,TRBV12-3/TRBV12-4,NA
TGCAGCGCGTCCGGGCTTAATGAAAAACTGTTTTTT,CSASGLNEKLFF,few,TRBJ1-4,TRBV29-1,NA
TGTGCCAGCAGCTTAGGCGGGATTGACGCATGGGATGAGCAGTTCTTC,CASSLGGIDAWDEQFF,few,TRBJ2-1,TRBV7-9,NA
TGTGCCAGCAGCCCCACAGGGGTGACTGAAGCTTTCTTT,CASSPTGVTEAFF,NA,TRBJ1-1,TRBV2,TRBD1
TGCAGTGCTAGTAGGGGGAAGGGGAGCACCGGGGAGCTGTTTTTT,CSASRGKGSTGELFF,NA,TRBJ2-2,TRBV20-1,NA
TGTGCCAGCAGCGACAGGGCCACTCAGCCCCAGCATTTT,CASSDRATQPQHF,few,TRBJ1-5,TRBV12-3/TRBV12-4,TRBD1
TGTGCCAGCAGCCCCCGGGGGGGCGCCGGGGAGCTGTTTTTT,CASSPRGGAGELFF,NA,TRBJ2-2,TRBV3-1,TRBD2
TGTGCCAGTAGCGACAGGGTGGGCAATCAGCCCCAGCATTTT,CASSDRVGNQPQHF,few,TRBJ1-5,TRBV19,TRBD1
TGTGCCAGTCGCTGGGAAAAGGCTGGGGCCAACGTCCTGACTTTC,CASRWEKAGANVLTF,NA,TRBJ2-6,TRBV19,NA
TGCAGCGCTACGGCTAGCGGGAGACTTACCTACAATGAGCAGTTCTTC,CSATASGRLTYNEQFF,few,TRBJ2-1,TRBV29-1,TRBD2
TGCAGTGCTCAGGACAGATCCTACGAGCAGTACTTC,CSAQDRSYEQYF,few,TRBJ2-7,TRBV20-1,NA